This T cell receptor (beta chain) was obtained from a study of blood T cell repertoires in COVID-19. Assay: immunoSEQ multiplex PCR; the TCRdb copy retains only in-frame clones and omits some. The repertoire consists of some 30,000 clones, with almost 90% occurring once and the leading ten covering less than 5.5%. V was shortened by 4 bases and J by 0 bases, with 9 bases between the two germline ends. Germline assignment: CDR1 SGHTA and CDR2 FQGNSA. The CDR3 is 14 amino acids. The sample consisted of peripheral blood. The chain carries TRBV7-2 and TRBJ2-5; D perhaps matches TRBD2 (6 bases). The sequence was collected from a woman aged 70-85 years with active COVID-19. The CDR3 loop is CASSSRDYQETQYF. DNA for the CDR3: TGTGCCAGCAGCTCCCGGGACTACCAAGAGACCCAGTACTTC. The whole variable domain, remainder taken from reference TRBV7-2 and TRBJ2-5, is GAGVSQSPSNKVTEKGKDVELRCDPISGHTALYWYRQSLGQGLEFLIYFQGNSAPDKSGLPSDRFSAERTGGSVSTLTIQRTQQEDSAVYLCASSSRDYQETQYFGPGTRLLVL.